Shown below are 26 T cell receptor beta chains from a single sample sequenced in a study of shared clonotypes between healthy human individuals. The data were produced by immunoSEQ multiplex PCR, yet TCRdb's version contains in-frame clones alone and is incomplete. Of more than 2 million clones listed, around 95% were seen once; the top ten hold around 0.13%. Sample: naive CD4+ T cells sorted from blood. Sample subset: CD45RA+ positively selected. Receptors originate from a man aged 18 to 29 in good health.

The chain joins TRBV5-1 to TRBJ1-4; D is uncertain. CDR1 is SGHRS and CDR2 is YFSETQ in the germline V gene. Between the trimmed V and J ends, which lost 8 bases and 8 bases, there was a span of 16 bases. The CDR3 sequence is 13 residues long. Here the CDR3 reads CAREKVGKEKLFF. DNA for the CDR3: TGCGCCAGAGAAAAAGTGGGAAAAGAAAAACTGTTTTTT.

The gene calls are TRBV9 and TRBJ2-5; perhaps TRBD1 as D (5 bases). The CDR3 has 16 amino acids. V was clipped by 4 bases and J by 2 bases, with 18 bases between them. CDR1 SGDLS and CDR2 YYNGEE come from the germline V gene. The CDR3 is CASSPSWGPKQETQYF. The CDR3 DNA reads TGTGCCAGCAGCCCTTCCTGGGGCCCCAAACAAGAGACCCAGTACTTC.

The V and J genes are TRBV5-1 and TRBJ1-4; D not resolved. V was trimmed by 2 bases and J by 7 bases, leaving 12 bases between them. CDR3 length equals 14 residues. Germline-derived CDR1 and CDR2 are SGHRS and YFSETQ. The CDR3: CASSFSGSPEKLFF. CDR3 nucleotide sequence: TGCGCCAGCAGCTTCTCGGGAAGTCCTGAAAAACTGTTTTTT. The entire variable domain, with the rest obtained from reference TRBV5-1 and TRBJ1-4, is as follows: KAGVTQTPRYLIKTRGQQVTLSCSPISGHRSVSWYQQTPGQGLQFLFEYFSETQRNKGNFPGRFSGRQFSNSRSEMNVSTLELGDSALYLCASSFSGSPEKLFFGSGTQLSVL.

The chain has TRBV11-3 and TRBJ2-7; 11 bases are shared with TRBD1. This CDR3 is 13 amino acids long. The germline gives CDR1 SGHNT, CDR2 YENEEA. The ends lost 5 bases at V and 6 bases at J; junction bases unmatched: 3. The CDR3 bases are TGTGCCAGCAGCCCCGGGACAGGGGGCGAGCAGTACTTC. Encoded protein: CASSPGTGGEQYF.

V is TRBV7-9 and J is TRBJ2-2; 9 nucleotides match TRBD2. The CDR3 has 15 residues. J gave up 7 bases and V 5 bases, and 8 bases lay outside the gene matches. CDR1 is SEHNR, CDR2 FQNEAQ, per germline (reference sequence). The CDR3 loop is CASSPLAGVVGELFF. The DNA for the CDR3 is TGTGCCAGCAGCCCCTTAGCGGGAGTGGTCGGGGAGCTGTTTTTT.

This chain links TRBV28 with TRBJ1-4, with D maybe TRBD1 (5 bases). Germline CDR1 MDHEN, CDR2 SYDVKM. The CDR3 is 14 amino acids. V shed 6 bases and J shed 5 bases, with 13 bases lying between them. CDR3 DNA sequence: TGTGCCAGCAGCGACCCGGGACGGAATGAAAAACTGTTTTTT. It encodes CASSDPGRNEKLFF.

The chain recombines TRBV11-2 with TRBJ2-7, with TRBD1 matching 8 bases. Trimming at V came to 3 bases and at J to 3 bases, leaving 16 bases not matched to a gene. The CDR3 runs to 18 residues. Germline assignment: CDR1 SGHAT and CDR2 FQNNGV. For the CDR3, the DNA is TGTGCCAGCAGCTTTAAATTTAAGGACAGGGTAAGGAACTACGAGCAGTACTTC. It codes for CASSFKFKDRVRNYEQYF.

The V and J genes are TRBV4-1 and TRBJ2-1; 12 positions match TRBD2. The CDR3 loop spans 17 amino acids. Germline V gene lookup returns CDR1 MGHRA and CDR2 YSYEKL. After removal of 1 base from V and 6 bases from J, the junction contained 7 bases not matched to a gene. The CDR3 bases are TGCGCCAGCAGCCAAGGTACTCGACTAGCGGGAGTCAATGAGCAGTTCTTC. It codes for CASSQGTRLAGVNEQFF.

The chain links TRBV28 to TRBJ2-7, with 9 bases lining up with TRBD1. The V and J ends lost 8 bases and 3 bases, in that order; junction bases with no gene match: 2. The CDR3 is made up of 12 amino acids. CDR1 and CDR2 (germline): MDHEN, SYDVKM. This CDR3 is CASWDRVYEQYF. The CDR3 DNA reads as TGTGCCAGCTGGGACAGGGTCTACGAGCAGTACTTC.

The chain combines TRBV7-2 with TRBJ1-3; possible D gene TRBD1, 6 bases. V gave up 1 base and J gave up 4 bases, with 11 bases separating them. Germline-derived CDR1 and CDR2 are SGHTA and FQGNSA. This CDR3 region has 15 residues. The DNA of the CDR3 is TGTGCCAGCAGCTTAGGGGGGGCGAACGGAAACACCATATATTTT. Amino acids: CASSLGGANGNTIYF.

This clone was recorded once. This chain uses TRBV11-3 with TRBJ2-3; 11 bases match TRBD1. The V and J ends lost 5 bases and 4 bases, in that order; junction bases with no gene match: 8. This CDR3 contains 16 residues. Germline V lookup: CDR1 SGHNT, CDR2 YENEEA. This chain's CDR3 is CASSDSLDRGPDTQYF. For the CDR3, the DNA is TGTGCCAGCAGCGATTCTCTGGACAGGGGGCCAGATACGCAGTATTTT.

This chain connects TRBV7-9 to TRBJ2-2; tentative D call: TRBD2 (5 bases). The length of the CDR3 is 16 residues. CDR1 is SEHNR, CDR2 FQNEAQ, per germline (reference sequence). V was cut by 7 bases and J by 2 bases, with 17 bases left in between. The CDR3 here is CASIKNSVQNTGELFF. The CDR3 nucleotides are TGTGCCAGCATTAAAAATAGCGTTCAAAACACCGGGGAGCTGTTTTTT.

The chain employs TRBV5-1 and TRBJ2-1, with D possibly TRBD2 on 5 matching bases. With 3 bases removed from V and 6 bases from J, the gap between germline ends came to 13 bases. The length of the CDR3 is 14 residues. CDR1 and CDR2 (germline): SGHRS, YFSETQ. The CDR3 sequence is CASSYLGVPNEQFF. For the CDR3, the DNA is TGCGCCAGCAGCTATCTCGGGGTCCCCAATGAGCAGTTCTTC. Variable domain in full (rest from reference TRBV5-1 and TRBJ2-1): KAGVTQTPRYLIKTRGQQVTLSCSPISGHRSVSWYQQTPGQGLQFLFEYFSETQRNKGNFPGRFSGRQFSNSRSEMNVSTLELGDSALYLCASSYLGVPNEQFFGPGTRLTVL.

V is TRBV18 and J is TRBJ2-2; unclear D gene. Trimming cost V 2 bases and J 2 bases, with 12 bases left between them. Germline lookup yields CDR1 KGHSH and CDR2 LQKENI. The CDR3 consists of 16 residues. The CDR3 region has the DNA TGTGCCAGCTCACCATTGGGGATCGGTAACACCGGGGAGCTGTTTTTT. Protein product: CASSPLGIGNTGELFF.

This chain connects TRBV5-4 to TRBJ1-3; 8 bases align to TRBD1. V was clipped by 1 base and J by 4 bases; unmatched bases: 4. CDR1 is SGHNT, CDR2 YYREEE, per germline (reference sequence). The CDR3 is 15 residues long. The CDR3 bases are TGTGCCAGCAGCTTGCAGGGGGCGCAAGGAAACACCATATATTTT. Translation: CASSLQGAQGNTIYF.

The chain uses TRBV28 and TRBJ1-2, with 7 bases fitting TRBD1. V lost 10 bases and J lost 13; bases outside the gene matches: 18. CDR1 is MDHEN and CDR2 is SYDVKM in the germline V gene. There are 13 residues in the CDR3. CDR3 sequence: CATRLGGRGGGTF. CDR3 nucleotides: TGTGCCACCCGCCTAGGGGGCAGGGGAGGGGGCACCTTC.

CDR3 bases: TGTGCCAGTAGTATAGATGCTAGCGGGAGTGCCTACGAGCAGTACTTC. Translating gives CASSIDASGSAYEQYF. The genes are TRBV19 and TRBJ2-7; TRBD2 matches at 10 bases. The ends lost 0 bases at V and 2 bases at J; junction bases unmatched: 4. This CDR3 has 16 amino acids. The germline gives CDR1 LNHDA, CDR2 SQIVND (reference sequence).

This clone was observed once. V usage is TRBV18 and J usage is TRBJ1-3; 8 bases are a match to TRBD1. V was pared by 1 base and J by 0 bases, with 8 bases of the junction left unmatched. This CDR3 has 18 residues. In germline, CDR1 is KGHSH, CDR2 LQKENI. The CDR3 coding sequence is TGTGCCAGCTCACCACAGGTGGGGGACAGGAACTCTGGAAACACCATATATTTT. Encoded protein: CASSPQVGDRNSGNTIYF.

Concerning this clone itself: This specimen includes other DNA sequences encoding the same CDR3. The J gene is TRBJ2-5, the V gene TRBV20-1, with unresolved D. V lost 6 bases to trimming and J lost 2 bases, with 7 bases between them. The germline gives CDR1 DFQATT, CDR2 SNEGSKA (reference sequence). The CDR3 runs 11 residues. In DNA, the CDR3 is TGCAGTGCCAGATCTCAAGAGACCCAGTACTTC. It codes for CSARSQETQYF.

This chain links TRBV6-1 with TRBJ1-6; no reliable D call. CDR1 is MNHNS and CDR2 is SASEGT in the germline V gene. The ends were cut back, 2 bases at V and 11 bases at J, with 13 bases in the middle. The length of the CDR3 is 14 residues. CDR3 sequence: CASSELDGPPPLHF. The CDR3 DNA sequence: TGTGCCAGCAGTGAACTAGATGGTCCCCCACCCCTCCACTTT.

The chain uses TRBV25-1 and TRBJ1-5, with D unresolved. This CDR3 comprises 14 residues. CDR1 and CDR2 from the germline V gene are MGHDK and SYGVNS. V gave up 1 base and J gave up 5 bases, with 9 bases separating them. CDR3 sequence (DNA): TGTGCCAGCAGTGAATCGGGGTTTTATCAGCCCCAGCATTTT. It translates to CASSESGFYQPQHF.

V is TRBV7-8 and J is TRBJ1-1; D not resolved. The germline CDR1 and CDR2 sequences are SGHVS and FQNEAQ. The CDR3 covers 14 residues. The V gene lost 1 base and the J gene lost 1 base, with 7 bases spanning the gap. The CDR3 bases are TGTGCCAGCAGCTTAGTCCACAAGAACACTGAAGCTTTCTTT. It is translated as CASSLVHKNTEAFF.

V is TRBV5-1 and J is TRBJ1-3, with TRBD1 matching over 7 bases. The CDR3 is 15 amino acids. From germline, CDR1 is SGHRS and CDR2 YFSETQ. V trimming: 3 bases; J trimming: 4 bases; junction bases outside the gene matches: 7. The CDR3 nucleotides read TGCGCCAGCAGCTCCAATACAGGGGAGGGAAACACCATATATTTT. As protein: CASSSNTGEGNTIYF.

This clone showed up just once. V is TRBV7-2 and J is TRBJ1-1; weak D call: TRBD1 (5 bases). Germline-derived CDR1 and CDR2 are SGHTA and FQGNSA. This CDR3 spans 16 amino acids. The V end was cut by 1 base, the J end by 4 bases, with 16 bases between. The CDR3 nucleotides read TGTGCCAGCAGCTTAGTCGTAGGGACCCTGGTCACTGAAGCTTTCTTT. It specifies CASSLVVGTLVTEAFF. The complete variable domain, with remaining parts taken from reference TRBV7-2 and TRBJ1-1, reads GAGVSQSPSNKVTEKGKDVELRCDPISGHTALYWYRQSLGQGLEFLIYFQGNSAPDKSGLPSDRFSAERTGGSVSTLTIQRTQQEDSAVYLCASSLVVGTLVTEAFFGQGTRLTVV.

The chain combines TRBV6-1 with TRBJ1-5, with a weak D call TRBD1 (5 bases). This CDR3 has 14 residues. CDR1 and CDR2 from the germline V gene are MNHNS and SASEGT. The germline V and J ends were trimmed by 0 bases and 5 bases, with 8 bases remaining between them. DNA for the CDR3: TGTGCCAGCAGTGAAGCAGGGACTCATCAGCCCCAGCATTTT. Its protein product is CASSEAGTHQPQHF.

The V call is TRBV29-1, the J call TRBJ2-7; 11 bases align to TRBD1. The J segment lost 3 bases and the V segment lost 6 bases, leaving 4 bases of the junction unmatched. The CDR3 length is 13 residues. Germline V CDR1 and CDR2: SQVTM, ANQGSEA. DNA for the CDR3: TGCAGCGTGATGGGACAGGGGGTCTACGAGCAGTACTTC. Protein sequence: CSVMGQGVYEQYF.